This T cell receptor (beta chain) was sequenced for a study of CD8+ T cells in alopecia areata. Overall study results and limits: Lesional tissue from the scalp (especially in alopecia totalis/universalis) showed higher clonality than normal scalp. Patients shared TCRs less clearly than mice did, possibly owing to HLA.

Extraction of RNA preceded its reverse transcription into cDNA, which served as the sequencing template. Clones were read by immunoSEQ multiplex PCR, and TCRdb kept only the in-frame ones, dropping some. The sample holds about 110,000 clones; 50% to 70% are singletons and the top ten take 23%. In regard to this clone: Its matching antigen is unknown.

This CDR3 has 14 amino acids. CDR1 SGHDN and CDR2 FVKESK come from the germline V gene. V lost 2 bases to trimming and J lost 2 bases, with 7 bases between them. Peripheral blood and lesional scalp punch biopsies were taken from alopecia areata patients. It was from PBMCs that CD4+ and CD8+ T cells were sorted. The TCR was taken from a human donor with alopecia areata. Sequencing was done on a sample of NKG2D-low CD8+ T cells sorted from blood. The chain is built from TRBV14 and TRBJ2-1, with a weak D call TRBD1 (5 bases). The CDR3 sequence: CASSQLTAYNEQFF. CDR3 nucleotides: TGTGCCAGCAGCCAATTGACAGCCTACAATGAGCAGTTCTTC.